The 17 T cell receptor beta chains listed next were all sequenced from one sample in a study of shared clonotypes between healthy human individuals. CD45RO-negative, CCR7-positively selected cells formed the naive CD8 fraction, excluding terminally differentiated effector memory CD45RA+ cells. Using immunoSEQ multiplex PCR, the repertoire was profiled, and TCRdb retains in-frame clones only, with some absent. The sample carries some 1,900,000 clones, over 85% recorded once. Input material: naive CD8+ T cells sorted from blood. Every receptor here comes from a young man in good health.

The gene calls are TRBV6-5 and TRBJ2-2; D is uncertain. Germline loops: CDR1 MNHEY, CDR2 SVGAGI. Trimming left V 5 bases short and J 8 bases short, with 9 bases between. CDR3 size: 12 residues. As DNA, the CDR3 is TGTGCCAGCAGTCCTCTAATGGGGGAGCTGTTTTTT. The encoded protein is CASSPLMGELFF.

The CDR3 loop reads CASSKSNQPQHF. CDR3 DNA: TGTGCCAGCAGTAAAAGCAATCAGCCCCAGCATTTT. The chain couples TRBV2 to TRBJ1-5; D gene ambiguous. Germline CDR1 and CDR2: SNHLY and FYNNEI. This CDR3 comprises 12 residues. Trimming took off 5 bases at V and 1 base at J, with 3 bases between the two ends.

V is TRBV11-2 and J is TRBJ2-7; D remains ambiguous. The V gene lost 5 bases and the J gene lost 7 bases, with 24 bases spanning the gap. This CDR3 comprises 16 residues. Germline loops: CDR1 SGHAT, CDR2 FQNNGV. The CDR3 loop is CASSAIRSPTLGEQYF. CDR3 in DNA: TGTGCCAGCAGCGCTATTAGGTCCCCGACCCTAGGGGAGCAGTACTTC.

A word on this clone: Other DNA sequences in the same sample also yield this CDR3. The rearrangement joins TRBV10-3 to TRBJ1-1; D may be TRBD1 (5 bases). Trimming removed 0 bases from V and 5 bases from J, with 10 bases in between. Germline V gene lookup returns CDR1 ENHRY and CDR2 SYGVKD. The CDR3 runs to 14 residues. For the CDR3, the DNA is TGTGCCATCAGTGAGTCCGGGGGGTTGACTGAAGCTTTCTTT. Protein sequence: CAISESGGLTEAFF.

In nucleotides, the CDR3 is TGTGCCAGCAGCTTCCTACCGGGAGGGGGCTACGAGCAGTACTTC. Protein: CASSFLPGGGYEQYF. This chain joins TRBV7-9 and TRBJ2-7; the match to TRBD2 covers 8 bases. V lost 3 bases and J lost 3; bases outside the gene matches: 7. CDR1 and CDR2 from the germline V gene are SEHNR and FQNEAQ (reference sequence). The length of the CDR3 is 15 residues.

This sequence joins TRBV5-6 and TRBJ2-5; possibly TRBD2 for D (5 bases). Per the germline V gene, CDR1 is SGHDT and CDR2 is YYEEEE. This CDR3 is built from 14 residues. The V and J ends lost 0 bases and 1 base respectively, with 7 bases between them. CDR3 residues: CASSLGEIQETQYF. CDR3 bases: TGTGCCAGCAGCTTGGGGGAGATCCAAGAGACCCAGTACTTC.

V and J are TRBV4-2 and TRBJ2-7; 8 bases agree with TRBD2. V lost 1 base, J lost 6 bases, and 8 bases stayed unmatched. Germline-derived CDR1 and CDR2 are LGHNA and YNFKEQ. This CDR3 has 15 residues. The CDR3 sequence: CASSQATSAASEQYF. The CDR3 DNA sequence: TGTGCCAGCAGCCAAGCGACTAGCGCTGCGTCCGAGCAGTACTTC.

The chain employs TRBV2 and TRBJ2-2; D is perhaps TRBD1 (6 bases). V dropped 9 bases and J dropped 4 bases, with 15 bases sitting between them. Germline V CDR1 and CDR2: SNHLY, FYNNEI. The CDR3 totals 14 residues. The CDR3 spells CASFDPTGTGELFF. The CDR3 region has the DNA TGTGCCAGTTTCGATCCGACAGGCACCGGGGAGCTGTTTTTT.

The table lists this clone with a count of one. The rearrangement joins TRBV9 to TRBJ2-7; D unclear. Trimming shortened V by 0 bases and J by 2 bases, and 9 bases separated the two germline ends. The CDR3 spans 14 residues. CDR1 is SGDLS, CDR2 YYNGEE, per germline. Here the CDR3 DNA reads TGTGCCAGCAGCGTAGGAGCCAGCACCTACGAGCAGTACTTC. Translated: CASSVGASTYEQYF.

The J gene is TRBJ2-5, the V gene TRBV21-1; TRBD2, the table's D call, was not compared with the DNA. TRBV21-1 is a listed pseudogene. The CDR3 has 15 amino acids. CDR3 nucleotide sequence: TGTGCCAGCAGCAAAGGCCGGAGGGTGGAAGAGACCCAGTACTTC. Protein product: CASSKGRRVEETQYF.

The rearrangement joins TRBV7-8 to TRBJ1-4; 9 nucleotides align to TRBD1. CDR3 length equals 17 residues. CDR1 SGHVS and CDR2 FQNEAQ come from the germline V gene. V lost 3 bases, J lost 3 bases, and 8 bases stayed unmatched. CDR3 loop: CASSFLPGQGPNEKLFF. The CDR3 coding sequence is TGTGCCAGCAGCTTTTTACCGGGACAGGGACCTAATGAAAAACTGTTTTTT.

This rearrangement joins TRBV4-1 to TRBJ1-2; 7 bases match TRBD1. V lost 4 bases, J lost 0 bases, and 8 bases stayed unmatched. This CDR3 spans 16 amino acids. The germline gives CDR1 MGHRA, CDR2 YSYEKL. The chain's CDR3 is CASSLEEGAPNYGYTF. DNA for the CDR3: TGCGCCAGCAGCCTAGAAGAGGGGGCTCCTAACTATGGCTACACCTTC.

This clone came up once. The chain recombines TRBV27 with TRBJ2-7; D is ambiguous. V was trimmed by 3 bases and J by 4 bases, leaving 19 bases between them. The germline CDR1 and CDR2 sequences are MNHEY and SMNVEV (reference sequence). This CDR3 is 16 amino acids long. For the CDR3, the DNA is TGTGCCAGCAGTTTTATGGCGGTGGGGAAAGGGTACGAGCAGTACTTC. Translating it yields CASSFMAVGKGYEQYF.

Remarks on this clone: Distinct nucleotide sequences in the sample also encode this CDR3. J is TRBJ2-7 and V is TRBV30; D not resolved. Germline loops: CDR1 GTSNPN, CDR2 SVGIG (reference sequence). The germline V and J ends were trimmed by 1 base and 1 base, with 5 bases remaining between them. The CDR3 is made up of 12 amino acids. The CDR3 sequence is CAWSENSYEQYF. CDR3 DNA: TGTGCCTGGAGTGAAAATTCCTACGAGCAGTACTTC.

The chain is built from TRBV14 and TRBJ1-6; D gene unclear. Germline V gives CDR1 SGHDN, CDR2 FVKESK. The CDR3 runs to 16 residues. V gave up 3 bases and J gave up 0 bases, with 9 bases separating them. Here the CDR3 DNA reads TGTGCCAGCAGCCACCGCGAGGACTCCTATAATTCACCCCTCCACTTT. Residues: CASSHREDSYNSPLHF.

J is TRBJ2-7 and V is TRBV4-3; perhaps TRBD2 as D (6 bases). The germline gives CDR1 LGHNA, CDR2 YSLEER. Trimming cost V 0 bases and J 0 bases, with 9 bases left between them. CDR3 length: 15 residues. CDR3 sequence reads: CASSQESSDSYEQYF. CDR3 in DNA: TGCGCCAGCAGCCAAGAGTCTAGCGACTCCTACGAGCAGTACTTC.

The V call is TRBV9, the J call TRBJ2-5; a possible D gene is TRBD2 (6 bases). CDR1 is SGDLS, CDR2 YYNGEE, per germline. The CDR3 is made up of 14 amino acids. V gave up 6 bases and J gave up 1 base, with 13 bases separating them. This chain's CDR3 is CASNHGLLQETQYF. The CDR3 DNA sequence: TGTGCCAGCAACCACGGACTACTCCAAGAGACCCAGTACTTC. The whole variable domain, filled in from reference TRBV9 and TRBJ2-5, reads DSGVTQTPKHLITATGQRVTLRCSPRSGDLSVYWYQQSLDQGLQFLIQYYNGEERAKGNILERFSAQQFPDLHSELNLSSLELGDSALYFCASNHGLLQETQYFGPGTRLLVL.